This TCR beta chain was sequenced in a study of shared clonotypes between healthy human individuals. On the study more broadly: Two female and three male donors aged 18 to 49 were enrolled.

Turning to this clone: Its specificity is not known.

V was clipped by 5 bases and J by 1 base, with 8 bases between them. Looked up from germline, CDR1 is SGHNT and CDR2 is YENEEA. This CDR3 comprises 13 residues. Sorted-subset replicate PCRs used 150 to 250 ng of genomic DNA. This amount corresponded to about 29,000 T cell genomes. Using immunoSEQ multiplex PCR, the repertoire was profiled, and TCRdb retains in-frame clones only, with some absent. The sample comprises around 2.5 million clones, 80% to 95% of which are singletons, and approximately 0.37% rests with the top ten. Findings and limits, study-wide: Compared with memory subsets, naive subsets generally had larger estimated richness. Between several donors, naive CD4 clonotypes were shared at a level of about 5.3%.

Material: naive CD4+ T cells from PBMCs. Specified subset: CD45RA+ positively selected. The clonotype comes from a man aged 18 to 35 in good health. Some clones in this sample may be carry-over from other donors' samples. The gene calls are TRBV11-3 and TRBJ2-5; weak D call: TRBD2 (6 bases). CDR3: CASSRDFQETQYF. DNA for the CDR3: TGTGCCAGCAGCCGGGACTTCCAAGAGACCCAGTACTTC.